This T cell receptor (beta chain) was sequenced in a study of T cell responses to AZD1222 COVID-19 vaccine. The germline CDR1 and CDR2 sequences are LNHDA and SQIVND (reference sequence). The V and J ends lost 1 base and 7 bases, in that order; junction bases with no gene match: 6. This CDR3 has 15 amino acids. Overall study findings and caveats: The donor group comprised mostly white British people and more females; the analysis possibly underestimated clonal diversity.

Sequenced by immunoSEQ multiplex PCR; TCRdb stores in-frame clones only, minus some. The table includes around 190,000 clones, around 88% detected once. On this clone: The target antigen is unknown.

The receptor was isolated from an adult who received the AZD1222 COVID-19 vaccine. V and J are TRBV19 and TRBJ2-3, with 9 bases identical to TRBD2. The material was peripheral blood, obtained 28 days after the second AZD1222 dose. DNA of the CDR3: TGTGCCAGTAGTATAGGCGGGGGGGACTTGAATACGCAGTATTTT. Translated: CASSIGGGDLNTQYF.